A selection of T cell receptor beta chains follows, all from one sample in a study of blood T cell repertoires in COVID-19. Generated by immunoSEQ multiplex PCR, the TCRdb table keeps only in-frame clones and is missing some. This table holds roughly 64,000 clones, 65% to 90% found once. The source material was peripheral blood. The receptors stem from a man aged 35-49 years with acute or convalescent COVID-19. Each CDR3 is given with its conserved first and last residue. Each record gives: D gene, V gene, clone size, J gene, CDR3 protein, CDR3 DNA. A D gene is named only where the DNA matches it firmly. A row's size may be missing; if present it is once, few, many or a size class.

D: -
V: TRBV11-2
size: once
J: TRBJ1-3
CDR3: CASSLGNPRPRNTIYF
DNA: TGTGCCAGCAGCTTAGGTAACCCTAGACCTCGAAACACCATATATTTT

D: -
V: TRBV10-1
size: -
J: TRBJ2-5
CDR3: CASSDRWASTKETQYF
DNA: TGCGCCAGCAGTGATAGGTGGGCCTCCACCAAAGAGACCCAGTACTTC

D: TRBD1
V: TRBV24-1
size: -
J: TRBJ1-2
CDR3: CATSDGTASNYGYTF
DNA: TGTGCCACCAGTGATGGGACAGCTTCTAACTATGGCTACACCTTC

D: -
V: TRBV30
size: -
J: TRBJ2-7
CDR3: CAWSKRRIGYEQYF
DNA: TGTGCCTGGAGCAAGAGGAGGATCGGCTACGAGCAGTACTTC

D: -
V: TRBV11-3
size: -
J: TRBJ2-2
CDR3: CASTLTGELFF
DNA: TGTGCCAGCACCCTCACCGGGGAGCTGTTTTTT

D: -
V: TRBV7-9
size: -
J: TRBJ1-5
CDR3: CASSSPPGPQHF
DNA: TGTGCCAGCAGCTCCCCCCCGGGGCCCCAGCATTTT

D: TRBD1
V: TRBV30
size: -
J: TRBJ1-3
CDR3: CAWSYKGQPYGNTIYF
DNA: TGTGCCTGGAGTTATAAGGGACAGCCCTACGGAAACACCATATATTTT

D: -
V: TRBV2
size: -
J: TRBJ1-1
CDR3: CASESTTEAFF
DNA: TGTGCCAGCGAGTCCACCACTGAAGCTTTCTTT

D: TRBD1
V: TRBV30
size: -
J: TRBJ2-2
CDR3: CAWIPLPGQQNTGELFF
DNA: TGTGCCTGGATCCCCCTTCCGGGACAGCAGAACACCGGGGAGCTGTTTTTT

D: TRBD2
V: TRBV28
size: -
J: TRBJ2-1
CDR3: CASSWTGGSYNEQFF
DNA: TGTGCCAGCAGTTGGACGGGGGGCTCCTACAATGAGCAGTTCTTC

D: -
V: TRBV11-2
size: -
J: TRBJ2-7
CDR3: CASSRRQDSYEQYF
DNA: TGTGCCAGCAGTAGGAGACAGGATTCCTACGAGCAGTACTTC

D: TRBD1
V: TRBV11-3
size: -
J: TRBJ1-3
CDR3: CASSLDQGARGNTIYF
DNA: TGTGCCAGCAGCTTAGACCAGGGGGCGCGAGGAAACACCATATATTTT

D: -
V: TRBV9
size: -
J: TRBJ1-1
CDR3: CASKAGRDTEAFF
DNA: TGTGCCAGCAAGGCCGGGAGGGATACTGAAGCTTTCTTT

D: -
V: TRBV30
size: -
J: TRBJ1-4
CDR3: CAWSAPGTLEKLFF
DNA: TGTGCCTGGAGTGCCCCAGGGACATTGGAAAAACTGTTTTTT

D: -
V: TRBV19
size: -
J: TRBJ2-1
CDR3: CASSINGPGEQFF
DNA: TGTGCCAGTAGTATTAACGGCCCGGGGGAGCAGTTCTTC

D: -
V: TRBV7-2
size: -
J: TRBJ2-5
CDR3: CASSLDGPSRDTQYF
DNA: TGTGCCAGCAGCTTAGACGGCCCCTCCAGGGATACCCAGTACTTC

D: TRBD2
V: TRBV24-1
size: -
J: TRBJ2-5
CDR3: CATSDSGTRGTQYF
DNA: TGTGCCACCAGTGACTCCGGGACTAGGGGGACCCAGTACTTC

D: -
V: TRBV14
size: -
J: TRBJ1-1
CDR3: CASSQDLGLSTFF
DNA: TGTGCCAGCAGCCAAGATCTAGGCTTATCTACTTTCTTT

D: -
V: TRBV30
size: -
J: TRBJ2-5
CDR3: CAWSAHRSGETQYF
DNA: TGTGCCTGGAGCGCACACAGGTCAGGGGAGACCCAGTACTTC

D: TRBD1
V: TRBV24-1
size: -
J: TRBJ1-1
CDR3: CATSDWTGRGAFF
DNA: TGTGCCACCAGTGATTGGACAGGCCGAGGAGCTTTCTTT

D: -
V: TRBV4-2
size: -
J: TRBJ1-6
CDR3: CASSPERDTTPLHF
DNA: TGTGCCAGCAGCCCGGAAAGGGACACAACACCCCTCCACTTT

D: TRBD2
V: TRBV6-4
size: -
J: TRBJ2-1
CDR3: CASSKLAGDSGEQFF
DNA: TGTGCCAGCAGCAAACTAGCGGGGGATTCGGGTGAGCAGTTCTTC